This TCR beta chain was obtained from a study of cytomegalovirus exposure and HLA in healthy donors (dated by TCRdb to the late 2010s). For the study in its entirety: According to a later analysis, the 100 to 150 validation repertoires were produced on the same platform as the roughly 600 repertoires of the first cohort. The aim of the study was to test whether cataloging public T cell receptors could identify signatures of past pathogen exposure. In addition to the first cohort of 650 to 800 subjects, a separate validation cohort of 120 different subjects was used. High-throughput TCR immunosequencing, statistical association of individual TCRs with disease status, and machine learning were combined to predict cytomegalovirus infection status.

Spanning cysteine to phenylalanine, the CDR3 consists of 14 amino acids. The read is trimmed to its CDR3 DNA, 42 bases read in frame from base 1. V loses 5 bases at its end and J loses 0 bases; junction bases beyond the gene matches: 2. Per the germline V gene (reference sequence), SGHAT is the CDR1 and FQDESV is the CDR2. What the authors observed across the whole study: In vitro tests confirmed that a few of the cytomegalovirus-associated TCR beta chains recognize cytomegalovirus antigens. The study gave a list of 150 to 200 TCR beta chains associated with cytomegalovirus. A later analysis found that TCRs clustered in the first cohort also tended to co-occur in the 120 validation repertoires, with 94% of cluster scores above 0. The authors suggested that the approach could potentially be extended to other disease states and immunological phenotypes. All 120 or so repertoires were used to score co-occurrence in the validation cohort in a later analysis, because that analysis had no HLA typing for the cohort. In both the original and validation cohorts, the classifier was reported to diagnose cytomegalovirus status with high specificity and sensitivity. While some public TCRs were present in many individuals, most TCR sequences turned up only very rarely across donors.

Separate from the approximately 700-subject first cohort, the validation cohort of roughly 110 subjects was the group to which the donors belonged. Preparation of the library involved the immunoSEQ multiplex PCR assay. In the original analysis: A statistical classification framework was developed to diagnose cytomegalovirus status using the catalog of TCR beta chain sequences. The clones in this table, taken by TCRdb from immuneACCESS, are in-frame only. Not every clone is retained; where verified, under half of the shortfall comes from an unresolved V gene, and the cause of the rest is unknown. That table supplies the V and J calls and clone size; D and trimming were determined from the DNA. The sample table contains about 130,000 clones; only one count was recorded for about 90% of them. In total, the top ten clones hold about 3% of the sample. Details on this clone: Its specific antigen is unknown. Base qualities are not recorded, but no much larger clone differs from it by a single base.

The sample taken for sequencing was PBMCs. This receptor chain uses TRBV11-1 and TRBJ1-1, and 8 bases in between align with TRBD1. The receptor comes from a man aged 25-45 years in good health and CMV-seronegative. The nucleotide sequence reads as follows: TGTGCCAGCAGCGCGGACAGGGTGAACACTGAAGCTTTCTTT. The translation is CASSADRVNTEAFF.